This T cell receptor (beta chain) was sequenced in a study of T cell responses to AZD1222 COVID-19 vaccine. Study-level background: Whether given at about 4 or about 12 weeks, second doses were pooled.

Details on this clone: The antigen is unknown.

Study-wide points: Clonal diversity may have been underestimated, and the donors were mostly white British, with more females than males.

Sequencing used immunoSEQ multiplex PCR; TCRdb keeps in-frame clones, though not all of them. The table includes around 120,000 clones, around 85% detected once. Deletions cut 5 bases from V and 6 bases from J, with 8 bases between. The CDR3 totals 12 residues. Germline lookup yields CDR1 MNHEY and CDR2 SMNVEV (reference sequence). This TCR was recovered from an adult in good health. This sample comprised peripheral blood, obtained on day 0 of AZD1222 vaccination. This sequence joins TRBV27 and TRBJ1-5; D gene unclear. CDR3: CASSRAGQPQHF. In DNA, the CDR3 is TGTGCCAGCAGTAGGGCAGGTCAGCCCCAGCATTTT.